The next 23 T cell receptor beta chains were all read from a single sample in a study of OX40 agonist ivuxolimab in advanced cancers. Clones were read by immunoSEQ multiplex PCR, and TCRdb kept only the in-frame ones, dropping some. The repertoire holds 40,000 to 50,000 clones, about 89% seen once, with 10% to 15% in the top ten. Material: CD4+ or CD8+ T cells sorted from blood, obtained in a trial of the OX40 agonist ivuxolimab. The receptors stem from an adult with an advanced solid tumor such as melanoma, head and neck, liver or kidney cancer.

The J gene is TRBJ2-1, the V gene TRBV6-6, with D possibly matching TRBD2 (6 bases). CDR1 is MNHNY and CDR2 is SVGAGI in the germline V gene (reference sequence). The CDR3 contains 15 residues. Trimming removed 5 bases at V and 7 bases at J, with 18 bases between. CDR3 protein: CASSRWEVNGNEQFF. Written as DNA, the CDR3 is TGTGCCAGCAGTCGCTGGGAGGTAAATGGGAATGAGCAGTTCTTC.

The V and J genes are TRBV7-3 and TRBJ2-2; D remains ambiguous. With 2 bases removed from V and 4 bases from J, the gap between germline ends came to 8 bases. The germline CDR1 and CDR2 sequences are SGHTA and FQGTGA. The CDR3 consists of 14 residues. CDR3 loop: CASSLAPITGELFF. DNA for the CDR3: TGTGCCAGCAGCTTAGCCCCGATCACCGGGGAGCTGTTTTTT.

This chain uses TRBV29-1 with TRBJ1-1; 7 bases are shared with TRBD1. Germline values: CDR1 SQVTM, CDR2 ANQGSEA. The junction had 16 bases not matched to a gene; V was cut back by 4 bases and J by 5 bases. This CDR3 is built from 16 residues. Here the CDR3 reads CSVGGTAERSETEAFF. The CDR3 coding sequence is TGCAGCGTTGGGGGGACAGCCGAACGAAGTGAAACTGAAGCTTTCTTT.

The V gene is TRBV13, the J gene TRBJ2-3, with 9 positions matching TRBD2. The CDR3 is 18 amino acids. V lost 2 bases, J lost 1 base, and 10 bases stayed unmatched. The germline V gene has CDR1 PRHDT and CDR2 FYEKMQ (reference sequence). The CDR3 is CASSLPLFAGGGTDTQYF. As DNA, the CDR3 is TGTGCCAGCAGCTTACCCCTCTTTGCGGGGGGGGGCACAGATACGCAGTATTTT.

The chain joins TRBV7-2 to TRBJ2-7; D uncertain. CDR1 and CDR2 from the germline V gene are SGHTA and FQGNSA. The CDR3 totals 11 residues. Trimming stripped 5 bases from V and 3 bases from J, with 5 bases between. CDR3 nucleotides: TGTGCCAGCAGCGCCCTCTACGAGCAGTACTTC. Translation gives CASSALYEQYF.

The genes are TRBV7-9 and TRBJ2-4; D call uncertain. CDR3 length: 13 amino acids. Per germline, CDR1 SEHNR and CDR2 FQNEAQ (reference sequence). Trimming removed 1 base from V and 7 bases from J, with 8 bases in between. The CDR3 loop is CASSLGVTNIQYF. The CDR3 nucleotides are TGTGCCAGCAGCTTAGGGGTTACTAACATTCAGTACTTC.

This clone was counted a single time. V gene TRBV19 combines with J gene TRBJ2-7, with 9 bases aligning to TRBD2. With 2 bases clipped from V and 2 bases from J, the junction kept 4 bases outside the gene matches. CDR3 length: 15 amino acids. The V gene's germline CDR1 is LNHDA and CDR2 SQIVND (reference sequence). The CDR3 DNA is TGTGCCAGTAGTATAATGACTAGCGGAACCTACGAGCAGTACTTC. This codes for CASSIMTSGTYEQYF. Together with reference TRBV19 and TRBJ2-7, the CDR3 gives the full variable domain: DGGITQSPKYLFRKEGQNVTLSCEQNLNHDAMYWYRQDPGQGLRLIYYSQIVNDFQKGDIAEGYSVSREKKESFPLTVTSAQKNPTAFYLCASSIMTSGTYEQYFGPGTRLTVT.

V gene TRBV7-9 combines with J gene TRBJ2-7; 8 bases map to TRBD2. The CDR3 spans 12 residues. The germline V gene has CDR1 SEHNR and CDR2 FQNEAQ (reference sequence). CDR3 protein: CASSFGREAPIV. The CDR3 DNA reads TGTGCCAGCAGCTTTGGGCGGGAGGCCCCTATTGTC.

This clone was observed a single time. The rearrangement links TRBV28 to TRBJ1-5; D gene ambiguous. The CDR3 covers 15 residues. Trimming removed 2 bases at V and 2 bases at J, with 10 bases between. Germline V gene sequence: CDR1 MDHEN, CDR2 SYDVKM. CDR3 coding DNA: TGTGCCAGCAGTTTAGAGGGTTTAGGCAATCAGCCCCAGCATTTT. Translating gives CASSLEGLGNQPQHF.

The rearrangement links TRBV28 to TRBJ1-5, with D possibly matching TRBD1 (5 bases). V was cut by 6 bases and J by 1 base, with 10 bases left in between. Germline values: CDR1 MDHEN, CDR2 SYDVKM. The length of the CDR3 is 14 residues. CDR3 amino acids: CASSYRLSNQPQHF. DNA for the CDR3: TGTGCCAGCAGCTACAGGTTGAGCAATCAGCCCCAGCATTTT.

A note on this clone: The junction does not match germline at one end; this may be a read error. This chain uses TRBV7-7 with TRBJ2-5; possible D gene TRBD1, 6 bases. The CDR3 loop spans 15 amino acids. Looked up from germline, CDR1 is SSHAT and CDR2 is FNYEAQ (reference sequence). CDR3 protein: CASSLVVGQQEIQYF. As DNA, the CDR3 is TGTGCTAGCAGCTTAGTTGTGGGACAACAAGAGATCCAGTACTTC.

In its sample, this clone was seen once. This rearrangement joins TRBV4-2 to TRBJ2-7; weak D call: TRBD2 (5 bases). Trimming removed 4 bases from V and 2 bases from J, with 12 bases in between. Germline V gives CDR1 LGHNA, CDR2 YNFKEQ. CDR3 length: 14 residues. The CDR3 DNA reads as TGTGCCAGCAGCCTAGAGGGTGATACCTACGAGCAGTACTTC. Amino acids: CASSLEGDTYEQYF.

V and J are TRBV29-1 and TRBJ1-2, with a possible D match to TRBD1 (6 bases). The CDR3 is made up of 13 amino acids. V was pared by 4 bases and J by 3 bases, with 12 bases between. Germline loops: CDR1 SQVTM, CDR2 ANQGSEA. As DNA, the CDR3 is TGCAGCGTTGGGGCAGGGGAAGACTATGGCTACACCTTC. Its translation: CSVGAGEDYGYTF.

This chain joins TRBV5-6 and TRBJ2-4, with unresolved D. The ends were cut back, 0 bases at V and 9 bases at J, with 10 bases in the middle. The CDR3 has 13 amino acids. The germline V gene encodes CDR1 SGHDT and CDR2 YYEEEE. The CDR3 loop reads CASSLGDSAIQYF. The CDR3 nucleotides are TGTGCCAGCAGCTTGGGGGATTCCGCCATTCAGTACTTC.

This chain joins TRBV6-1 and TRBJ2-7, with D hard to call. V was shortened by 2 bases and J by 7 bases, with 9 bases between the two germline ends. The CDR3 length is 12 residues. Germline V lookup: CDR1 MNHNS, CDR2 SASEGT. The chain's CDR3 is CASSEPVLEQYF. The CDR3 nucleotides are TGTGCCAGCAGTGAACCTGTCCTAGAGCAGTACTTC.

The chain employs TRBV6-5 and TRBJ1-1, with D perhaps TRBD1 (5 bases). The length of the CDR3 is 15 residues. Germline loops: CDR1 MNHEY, CDR2 SVGAGI. V gave up 1 base and J gave up 0 bases, with 9 bases separating them. Written as DNA, the CDR3 is TGTGCCAGCAGTTACTTGGGGCCCTTGAACACTGAAGCTTTCTTT. Protein product: CASSYLGPLNTEAFF.

V gene TRBV19 combines with J gene TRBJ2-5; 11 nucleotides line up with TRBD2. CDR1 and CDR2 (germline): LNHDA, SQIVND (reference sequence). The CDR3 has 16 amino acids. The ends lost 4 bases at V and 1 base at J; junction bases unmatched: 5. CDR3 bases: TGTGCCAGTAGTACCCAGGGACTAGCGGTCCAAGAGACCCAGTACTTC. This sequence encodes CASSTQGLAVQETQYF. Full variable domain (missing parts from reference TRBV19 and TRBJ2-5): DGGITQSPKYLFRKEGQNVTLSCEQNLNHDAMYWYRQDPGQGLRLIYYSQIVNDFQKGDIAEGYSVSREKKESFPLTVTSAQKNPTAFYLCASSTQGLAVQETQYFGPGTRLLVL.

This clone was recorded once. V is TRBV5-6 and J is TRBJ2-7, with D perhaps TRBD1 or TRBD2 (6 bases each). CDR1 is SGHDT and CDR2 is YYEEEE in the germline V gene. This CDR3 is 17 amino acids long. Trimming removed 0 bases at V and 2 bases at J, with 18 bases between. CDR3: CASSLGDSGARTYEQYF. The CDR3 region has the DNA TGTGCCAGCAGCTTGGGGGATTCGGGGGCGCGAACCTACGAGCAGTACTTC. Drawing the rest from reference TRBV5-6 and TRBJ2-7, the complete variable domain is DAGVTQSPTHLIKTRGQQVTLRCSPKSGHDTVSWYQQALGQGPQFIFQYYEEEERQRGNFPDRFSGHQFPNYSSELNVNALLLGDSALYLCASSLGDSGARTYEQYFGPGTRLTVT.

This sequence joins TRBV6-5 and TRBJ1-1; TRBD1 agrees at 7 bases. This CDR3 is 12 amino acids long. Germline assignment: CDR1 MNHEY and CDR2 SVGAGI. V was pared by 6 bases and J by 7 bases, with 5 bases of the junction left unmatched. In nucleotides, the CDR3 is TGTGCCAGCAGGACAGGGTTGGTTGAAGCTTTCTTT. Its translation is CASRTGLVEAFF.

The gene calls are TRBV9 and TRBJ2-1, with D perhaps matching TRBD1 (5 bases). V lost 0 bases and J lost 7, with 5 bases in between. The CDR3 runs 12 residues. Germline V gives CDR1 SGDLS, CDR2 YYNGEE. The DNA of the CDR3 is TGTGCCAGCAGCGTAGAGGGGAATGAGCAGTTCTTC. The encoded protein is CASSVEGNEQFF.

The CDR3 loop is CASSWTGTTGELFF. DNA for the CDR3: TGTGCCAGCAGTTGGACAGGGACCACCGGGGAGCTGTTTTTT. The V gene is TRBV6-5, the J gene TRBJ2-2; 8 bases align to TRBD1. The V segment lost 4 bases and the J segment 4 bases; nucleotides outside the gene matches: 2. The CDR3 length is 14 residues. Germline values: CDR1 MNHEY, CDR2 SVGAGI.

CDR3 loop: CASSEEYSNQPQHF. CDR3 DNA sequence: TGCGCCAGCAGTGAGGAATATAGCAATCAGCCCCAGCATTTT. The chain combines TRBV10-2 with TRBJ1-5; the D is unclear. V shed 2 bases and J shed 0 bases, with 5 bases lying between them. From germline, CDR1 is WSHSY and CDR2 SAAADI. The CDR3 extends over 14 amino acids.

The V and J genes are TRBV7-9 and TRBJ2-7, with 14 bases fitting TRBD2. V lost 2 bases, J lost 7 bases, and 7 bases stayed unmatched. Germline V gene data show CDR1 as SEHNR and CDR2 as FQNEAQ (reference sequence). This CDR3 has 16 amino acids. The DNA for the CDR3 is TGTGCCAGCAGCTTACTACCGGGACTAGCGGGAGATGAGCAGTACTTC. Its translation: CASSLLPGLAGDEQYF.